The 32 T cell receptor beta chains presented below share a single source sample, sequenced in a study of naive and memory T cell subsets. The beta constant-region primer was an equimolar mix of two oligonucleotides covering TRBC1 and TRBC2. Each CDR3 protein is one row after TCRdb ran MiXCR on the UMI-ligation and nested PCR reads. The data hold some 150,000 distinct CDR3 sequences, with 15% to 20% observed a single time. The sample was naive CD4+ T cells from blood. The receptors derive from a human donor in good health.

The CDR3, as DNA: TGTGCCAGCAGCTCCCCTGGGCGACTAGCGGGAGGGTGGAATGAGCAGTTCTTC. Translating gives CASSSPGRLAGGWNEQFF. The gene calls are TRBV7-2 and TRBJ2-1; 14 bases match TRBD2. The V gene's germline CDR1 is SGHTA and CDR2 FQGNSA. The CDR3 length is 18 residues. After removal of 4 bases from V and 7 bases from J, the junction contained 12 bases not matched to a gene.

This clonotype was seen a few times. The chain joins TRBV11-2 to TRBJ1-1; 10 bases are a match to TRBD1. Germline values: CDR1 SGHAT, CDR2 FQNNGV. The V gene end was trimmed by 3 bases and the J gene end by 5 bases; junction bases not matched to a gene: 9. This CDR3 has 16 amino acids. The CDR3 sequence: CASSLMGRTGGTEAFF. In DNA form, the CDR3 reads TGTGCCAGCAGCTTGATGGGGAGGACAGGGGGGACTGAAGCTTTCTTT. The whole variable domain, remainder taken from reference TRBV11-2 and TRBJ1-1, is EAGVAQSPRYKIIEKRQSVAFWCNPISGHATLYWYQQILGQGPKLLIQFQNNGVVDDSQLPKDRFSAERLKGVDSTLKIQPAKLEDSAVYLCASSLMGRTGGTEAFFGQGTRLTVV.

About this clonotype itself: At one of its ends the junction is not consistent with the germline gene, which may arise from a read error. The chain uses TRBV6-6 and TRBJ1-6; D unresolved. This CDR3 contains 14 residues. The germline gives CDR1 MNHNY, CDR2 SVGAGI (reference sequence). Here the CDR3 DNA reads TGTGCCAGCAGTTACTCCCGGACGGATTCACCCCTCAACTTT. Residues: CASSYSRTDSPLNF.

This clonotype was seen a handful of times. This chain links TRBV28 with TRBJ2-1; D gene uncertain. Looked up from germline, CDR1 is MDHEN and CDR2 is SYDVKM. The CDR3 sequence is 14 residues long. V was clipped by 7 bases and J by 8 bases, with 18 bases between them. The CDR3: CASTERLGFDEQFF. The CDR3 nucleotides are TGTGCCAGCACCGAACGATTGGGTTTCGATGAGCAGTTCTTC.

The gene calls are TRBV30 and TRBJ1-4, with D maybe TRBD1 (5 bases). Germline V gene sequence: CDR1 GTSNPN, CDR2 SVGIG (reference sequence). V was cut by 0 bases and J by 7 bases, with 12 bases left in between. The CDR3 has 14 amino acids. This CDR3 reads CAWSVRTWGEKLFF. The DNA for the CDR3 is TGTGCCTGGAGTGTCAGGACATGGGGTGAAAAACTGTTTTTT.

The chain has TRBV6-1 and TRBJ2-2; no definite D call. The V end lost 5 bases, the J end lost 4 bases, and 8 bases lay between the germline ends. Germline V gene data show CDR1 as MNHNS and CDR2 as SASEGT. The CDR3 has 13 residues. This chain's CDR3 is CASSFPSTGELFF. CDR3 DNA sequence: TGTGCCAGCAGTTTCCCCAGCACCGGGGAGCTGTTTTTT.

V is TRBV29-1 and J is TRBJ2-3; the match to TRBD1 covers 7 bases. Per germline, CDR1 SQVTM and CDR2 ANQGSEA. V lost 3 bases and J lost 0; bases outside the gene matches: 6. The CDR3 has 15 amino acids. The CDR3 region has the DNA TGCAGCGTTGAGGGGACAGCTTCTAGCACAGATACGCAGTATTTT. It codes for CSVEGTASSTDTQYF.

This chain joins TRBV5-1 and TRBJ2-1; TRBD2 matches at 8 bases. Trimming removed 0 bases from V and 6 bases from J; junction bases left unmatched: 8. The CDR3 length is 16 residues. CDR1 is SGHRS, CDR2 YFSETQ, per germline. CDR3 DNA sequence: TGCGCCAGCAGCTTGGCCCCCGCGGGAGGACTCAATGAGCAGTTCTTC. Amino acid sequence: CASSLAPAGGLNEQFF.

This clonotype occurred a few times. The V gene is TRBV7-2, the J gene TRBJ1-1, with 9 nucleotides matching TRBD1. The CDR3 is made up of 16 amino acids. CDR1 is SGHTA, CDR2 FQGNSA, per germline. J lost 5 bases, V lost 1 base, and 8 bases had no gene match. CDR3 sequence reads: CASSLVGTGRGTEAFF. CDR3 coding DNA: TGTGCCAGCAGCTTAGTGGGGACAGGGAGGGGAACTGAAGCTTTCTTT.

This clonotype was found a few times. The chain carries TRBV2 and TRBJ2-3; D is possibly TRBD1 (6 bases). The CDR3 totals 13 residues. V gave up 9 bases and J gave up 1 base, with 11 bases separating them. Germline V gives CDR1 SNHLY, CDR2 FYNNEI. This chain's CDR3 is CARGGSGTDTQYF. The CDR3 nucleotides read TGTGCCAGAGGGGGATCGGGCACAGATACGCAGTATTTT.

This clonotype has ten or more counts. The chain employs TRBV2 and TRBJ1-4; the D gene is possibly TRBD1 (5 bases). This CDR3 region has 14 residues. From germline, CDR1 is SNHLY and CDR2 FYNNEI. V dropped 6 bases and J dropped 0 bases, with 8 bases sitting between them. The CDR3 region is CASSATATNEKLFF. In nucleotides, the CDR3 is TGTGCCAGCAGCGCGACAGCAACTAATGAAAAACTGTTTTTT.

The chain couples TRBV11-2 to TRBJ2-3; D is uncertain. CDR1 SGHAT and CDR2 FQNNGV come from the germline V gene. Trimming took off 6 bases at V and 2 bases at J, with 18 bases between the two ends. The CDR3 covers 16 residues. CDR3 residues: CASRLGGPTYTDTQYF. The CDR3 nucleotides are TGTGCCAGCAGACTCGGCGGCCCTACATACACAGATACGCAGTATTTT.

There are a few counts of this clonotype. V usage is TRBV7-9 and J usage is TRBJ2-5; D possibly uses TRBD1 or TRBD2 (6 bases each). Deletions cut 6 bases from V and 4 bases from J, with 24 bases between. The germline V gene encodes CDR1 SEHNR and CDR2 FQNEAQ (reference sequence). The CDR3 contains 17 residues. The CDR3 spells CASSRYPRGAGAETQYF. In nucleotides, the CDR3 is TGTGCCAGCAGTCGTTACCCTAGGGGGGCCGGCGCAGAGACCCAGTACTTC.

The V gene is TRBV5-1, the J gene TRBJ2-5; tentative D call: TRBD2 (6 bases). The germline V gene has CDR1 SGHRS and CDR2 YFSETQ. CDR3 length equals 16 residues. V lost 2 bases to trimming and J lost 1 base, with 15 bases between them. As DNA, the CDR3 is TGCGCCAGCAGCTTACGAGCGGGCGAACTCCAAGAGACCCAGTACTTC. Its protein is CASSLRAGELQETQYF.

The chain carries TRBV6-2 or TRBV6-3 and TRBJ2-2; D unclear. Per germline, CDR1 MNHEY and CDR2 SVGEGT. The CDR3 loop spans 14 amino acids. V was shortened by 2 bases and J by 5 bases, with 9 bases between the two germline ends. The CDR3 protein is CASSYTYPTGELFF. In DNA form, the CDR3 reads TGTGCCAGCAGTTACACCTATCCGACCGGGGAGCTGTTTTTT.

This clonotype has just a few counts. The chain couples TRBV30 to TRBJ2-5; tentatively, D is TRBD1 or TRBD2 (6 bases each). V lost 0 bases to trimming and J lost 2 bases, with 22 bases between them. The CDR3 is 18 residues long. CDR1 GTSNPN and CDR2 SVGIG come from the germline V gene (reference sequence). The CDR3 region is CAWSVRVGGRGAQETQYF. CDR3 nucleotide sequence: TGTGCCTGGAGTGTACGGGTCGGGGGCCGAGGGGCACAAGAGACCCAGTACTTC.

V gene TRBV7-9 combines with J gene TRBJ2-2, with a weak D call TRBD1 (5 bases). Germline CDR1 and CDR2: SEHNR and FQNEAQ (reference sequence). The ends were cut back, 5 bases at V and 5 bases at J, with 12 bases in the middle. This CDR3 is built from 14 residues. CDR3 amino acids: CASSHRRLTGELFF. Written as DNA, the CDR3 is TGTGCCAGCAGCCACAGGCGGTTGACCGGGGAGCTGTTTTTT.

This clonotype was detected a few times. CDR3: CASYTVLDTQYF. The CDR3 bases are TGTGCCAGCTACACCGTTTTGGATACGCAGTATTTT. This sequence joins TRBV28 and TRBJ2-3; D ambiguous. Trimming stripped 8 bases from V and 6 bases from J, with 12 bases between. The CDR3 is made up of 12 amino acids. Germline loops: CDR1 MDHEN, CDR2 SYDVKM.

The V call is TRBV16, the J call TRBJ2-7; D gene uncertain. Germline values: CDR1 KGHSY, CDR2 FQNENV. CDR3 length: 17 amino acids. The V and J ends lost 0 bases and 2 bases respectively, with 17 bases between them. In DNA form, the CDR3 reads TGTGCCAGCAGCCAATCGATTGTTCAGCAAGACCCCTACGAGCAGTACTTC. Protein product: CASSQSIVQQDPYEQYF.

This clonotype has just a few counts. The CDR3 region is CASSLEENRPNSPLHF. In DNA form, the CDR3 reads TGCGCCAGCAGCTTGGAAGAGAACAGGCCTAATTCACCCCTCCACTTT. V usage is TRBV5-1 and J usage is TRBJ1-6; a weak D match, TRBD1 (5 bases). V lost 0 bases and J 6 bases, leaving 13 bases between the germline ends. The CDR3 contains 16 residues. The germline V gene has CDR1 SGHRS and CDR2 YFSETQ.

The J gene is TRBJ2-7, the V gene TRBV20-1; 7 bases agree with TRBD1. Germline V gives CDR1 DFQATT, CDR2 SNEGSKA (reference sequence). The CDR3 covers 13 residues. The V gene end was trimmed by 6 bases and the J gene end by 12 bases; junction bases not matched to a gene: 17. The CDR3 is CSAKGAGVGERYF. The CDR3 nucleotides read TGCAGTGCAAAGGGGGCAGGGGTGGGCGAACGGTACTTC.

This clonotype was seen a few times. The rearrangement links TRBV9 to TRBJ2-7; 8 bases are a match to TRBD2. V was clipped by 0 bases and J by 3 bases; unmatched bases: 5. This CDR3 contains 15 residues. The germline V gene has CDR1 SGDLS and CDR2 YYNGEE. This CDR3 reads CASSVDPREGYEQYF. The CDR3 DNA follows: TGTGCCAGCAGCGTAGACCCCCGGGAGGGCTACGAGCAGTACTTC.

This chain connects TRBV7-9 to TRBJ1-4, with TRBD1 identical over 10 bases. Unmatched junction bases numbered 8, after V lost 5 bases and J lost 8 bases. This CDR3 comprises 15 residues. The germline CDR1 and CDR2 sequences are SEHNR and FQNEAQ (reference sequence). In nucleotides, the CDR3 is TGTGCCAGCAGCAGCCGGGACAGGGGCGGCGAAAAACTGTTTTTT. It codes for CASSSRDRGGEKLFF.

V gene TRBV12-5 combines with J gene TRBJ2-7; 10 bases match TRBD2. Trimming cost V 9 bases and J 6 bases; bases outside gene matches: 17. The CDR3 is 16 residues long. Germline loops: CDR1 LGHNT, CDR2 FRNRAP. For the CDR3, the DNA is TGTGCTAGCGGGAGCCTGCCGGGACTAGCGAAAGGCGAGCAGTACTTC. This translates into CASGSLPGLAKGEQYF.

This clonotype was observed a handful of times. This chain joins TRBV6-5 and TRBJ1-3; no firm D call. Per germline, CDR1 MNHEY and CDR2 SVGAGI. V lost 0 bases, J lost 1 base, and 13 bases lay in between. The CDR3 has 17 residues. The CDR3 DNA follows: TGTGCCAGCAGTTACTCGATGACAACGTCTTCTGGAAACACCATATATTTT. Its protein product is CASSYSMTTSSGNTIYF.

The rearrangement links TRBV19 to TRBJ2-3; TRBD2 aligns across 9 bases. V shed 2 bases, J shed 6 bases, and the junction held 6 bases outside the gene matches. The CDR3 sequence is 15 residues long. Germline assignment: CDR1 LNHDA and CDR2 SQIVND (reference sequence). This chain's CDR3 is CASSIWAGGPDTQYF. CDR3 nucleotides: TGTGCCAGTAGTATATGGGCGGGAGGGCCGGATACGCAGTATTTT.

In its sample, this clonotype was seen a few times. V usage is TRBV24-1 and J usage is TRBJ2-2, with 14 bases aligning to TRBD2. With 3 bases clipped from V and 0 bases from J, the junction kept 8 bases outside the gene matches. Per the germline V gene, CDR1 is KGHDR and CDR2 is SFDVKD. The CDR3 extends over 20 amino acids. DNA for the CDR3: TGTGCCACCAGTGATACGCTCGGGACTAGCGGGAGTTCGAACACCGGGGAGCTGTTTTTT. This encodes CATSDTLGTSGSSNTGELFF.

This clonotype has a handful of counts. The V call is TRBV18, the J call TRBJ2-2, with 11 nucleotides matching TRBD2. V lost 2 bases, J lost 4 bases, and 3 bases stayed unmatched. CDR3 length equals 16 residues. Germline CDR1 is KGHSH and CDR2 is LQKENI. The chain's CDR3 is CASSPILAGVTGELFF. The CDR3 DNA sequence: TGTGCCAGCTCACCAATACTAGCGGGAGTCACCGGGGAGCTGTTTTTT. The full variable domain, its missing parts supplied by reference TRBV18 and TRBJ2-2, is NAGVMQNPRHLVRRRGQEARLRCSPMKGHSHVYWYRQLPEEGLKFMVYLQKENIIDESGMPKERFSAEFPKEGPSILRIQQVVRGDSAAYFCASSPILAGVTGELFFGEGSRLTVL.

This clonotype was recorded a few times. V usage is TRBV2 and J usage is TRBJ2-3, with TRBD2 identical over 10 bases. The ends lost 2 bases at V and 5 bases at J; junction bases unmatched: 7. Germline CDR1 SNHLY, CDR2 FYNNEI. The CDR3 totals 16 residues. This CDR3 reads CASSELAGAPGDTQYF. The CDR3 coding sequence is TGTGCCAGCAGTGAACTAGCGGGAGCCCCGGGAGATACGCAGTATTTT.

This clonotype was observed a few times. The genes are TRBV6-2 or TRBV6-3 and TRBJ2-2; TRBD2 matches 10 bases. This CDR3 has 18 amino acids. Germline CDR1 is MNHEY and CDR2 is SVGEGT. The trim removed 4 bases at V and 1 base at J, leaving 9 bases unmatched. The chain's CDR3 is CASSLGLAGARNTGELFF. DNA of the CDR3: TGTGCCAGCAGTTTGGGGCTAGCGGGAGCTCGGAACACCGGGGAGCTGTTTTTT.

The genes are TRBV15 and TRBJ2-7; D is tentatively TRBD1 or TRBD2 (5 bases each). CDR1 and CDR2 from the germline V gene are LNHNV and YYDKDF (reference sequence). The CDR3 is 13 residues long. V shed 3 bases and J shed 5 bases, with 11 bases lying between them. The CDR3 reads CATSSRGVHEQYF. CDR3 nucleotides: TGTGCCACCAGCAGTCGAGGGGTACACGAGCAGTACTTC. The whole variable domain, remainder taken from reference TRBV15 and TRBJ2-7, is DAMVIQNPRYQVTQFGKPVTLSCSQTLNHNVMYWYQQKSSQAPKLLFHYYDKDFNNEADTPDNFQSRRPNTSFCFLDIRSPGLGDTAMYLCATSSRGVHEQYFGPGTRLTVT.

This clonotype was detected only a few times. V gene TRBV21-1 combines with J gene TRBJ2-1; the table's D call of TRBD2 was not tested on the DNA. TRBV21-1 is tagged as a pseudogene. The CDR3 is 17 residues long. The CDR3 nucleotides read TGTGCCAGCAGCACTAGAACTAGCGGGAGGGTCCACAATGAGCAGTTCTTC. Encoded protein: CASSTRTSGRVHNEQFF.